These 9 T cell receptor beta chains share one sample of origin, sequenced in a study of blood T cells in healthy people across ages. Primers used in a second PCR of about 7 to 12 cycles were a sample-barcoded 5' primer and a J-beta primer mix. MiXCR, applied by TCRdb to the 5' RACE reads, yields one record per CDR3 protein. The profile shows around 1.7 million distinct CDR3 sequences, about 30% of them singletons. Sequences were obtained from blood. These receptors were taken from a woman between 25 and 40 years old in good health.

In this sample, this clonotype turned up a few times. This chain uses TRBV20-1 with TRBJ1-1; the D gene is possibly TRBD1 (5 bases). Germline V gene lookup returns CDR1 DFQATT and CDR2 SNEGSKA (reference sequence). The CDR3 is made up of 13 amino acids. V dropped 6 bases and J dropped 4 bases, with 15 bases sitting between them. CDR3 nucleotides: TGCAGTGCCGTTAACCCAGGGACCACTGAAGCTTTCTTT. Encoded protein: CSAVNPGTTEAFF.

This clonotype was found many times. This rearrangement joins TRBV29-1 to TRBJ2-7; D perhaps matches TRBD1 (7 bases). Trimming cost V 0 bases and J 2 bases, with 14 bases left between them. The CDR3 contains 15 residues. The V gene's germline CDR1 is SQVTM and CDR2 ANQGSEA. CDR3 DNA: TGCAGCGTTGAAGATCAGGGGGAGGTGGCCTACGAGCAGTACTTC. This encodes CSVEDQGEVAYEQYF.

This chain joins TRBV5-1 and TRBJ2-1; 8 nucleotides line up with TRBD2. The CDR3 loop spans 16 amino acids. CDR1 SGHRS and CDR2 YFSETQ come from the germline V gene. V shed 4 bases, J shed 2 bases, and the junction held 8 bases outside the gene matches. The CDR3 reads CASSLTSLAAYNEQFF. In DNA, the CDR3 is TGCGCCAGCAGCCTGACCTCACTAGCGGCCTACAATGAGCAGTTCTTC. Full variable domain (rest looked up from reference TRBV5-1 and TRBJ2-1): KAGVTQTPRYLIKTRGQQVTLSCSPISGHRSVSWYQQTPGQGLQFLFEYFSETQRNKGNFPGRFSGRQFSNSRSEMNVSTLELGDSALYLCASSLTSLAAYNEQFFGPGTRLTVL.

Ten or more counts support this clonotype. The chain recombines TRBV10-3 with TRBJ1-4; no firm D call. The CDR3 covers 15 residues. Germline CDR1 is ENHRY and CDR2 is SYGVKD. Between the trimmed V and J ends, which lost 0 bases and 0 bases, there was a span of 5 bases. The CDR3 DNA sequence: TGTGCCATCAGTGAGTCCGAACCAACTAATGAAAAACTGTTTTTT. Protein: CAISESEPTNEKLFF.

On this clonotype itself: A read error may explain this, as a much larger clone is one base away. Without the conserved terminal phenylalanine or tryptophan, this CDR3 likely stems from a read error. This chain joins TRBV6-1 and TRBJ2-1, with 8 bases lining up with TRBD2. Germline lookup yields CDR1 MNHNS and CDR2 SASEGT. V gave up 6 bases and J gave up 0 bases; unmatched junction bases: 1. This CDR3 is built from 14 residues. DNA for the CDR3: TGTGCCAGCAGGCGGGGGGACTCCTACAATGAGCAGTTCCTC. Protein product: CASRRGDSYNEQFL.

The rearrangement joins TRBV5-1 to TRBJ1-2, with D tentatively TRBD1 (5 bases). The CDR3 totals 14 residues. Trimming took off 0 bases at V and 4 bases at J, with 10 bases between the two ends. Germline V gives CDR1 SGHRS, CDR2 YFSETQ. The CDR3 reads CASSLERDVYGYTF. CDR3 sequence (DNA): TGCGCCAGCAGCTTGGAGCGGGACGTCTATGGCTACACCTTC.

The CDR3 reads CASNRQGGLTKNIQYF. In DNA, the CDR3 is TGTGCCAGCAATAGACAGGGTGGTTTAACCAAAAACATTCAGTACTTC. The chain couples TRBV12-3 or TRBV12-4 to TRBJ2-4; 7 nucleotides line up with TRBD1. The CDR3 runs to 16 residues. Unmatched junction bases numbered 11, after V lost 7 bases and J lost 2 bases.

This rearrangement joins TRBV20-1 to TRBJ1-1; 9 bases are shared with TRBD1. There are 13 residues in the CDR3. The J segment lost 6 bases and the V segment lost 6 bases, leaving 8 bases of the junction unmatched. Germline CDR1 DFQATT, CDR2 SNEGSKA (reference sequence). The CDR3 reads CSAPLDRGAEAFF. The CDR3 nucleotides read TGCAGTGCCCCTTTGGACAGGGGAGCTGAAGCTTTCTTT.

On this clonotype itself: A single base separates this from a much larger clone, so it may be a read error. Here the CDR3 reads CSVEEGADTQYF. In nucleotides, the CDR3 is TGCAGCGTTGAAGAAGGGGCAGATACGCAGTATTTT. The V gene is TRBV29-1, the J gene TRBJ2-3, with D tentatively TRBD1 (5 bases). V lost 0 bases, J lost 4 bases, and 5 bases lay in between. The germline V gene encodes CDR1 SQVTM and CDR2 ANQGSEA. The CDR3 is 12 residues long.